This T cell receptor (beta chain) was obtained from a study of siplizumab effects on memory and regulatory T cells. Study findings and constraints: The diversity of naive T cells seemed greater than that of memory cells, and their alloresponse contribution seemed major.

This table comes from immunoSEQ multiplex PCR, and its TCRdb copy is limited to in-frame clones, with some not included. The sample holds 99,000 or so clones, about 93% seen once. V lost 6 bases and J lost 7, with 13 bases in between. The germline CDR1 and CDR2 sequences are LNHDA and SQIVND (reference sequence). There are 13 residues in the CDR3. Regarding this clone: Its cognate antigen is unknown.

Sequencing was performed on CD4+ T cells sorted from blood. The chain carries TRBV19 and TRBJ1-5; tentative D call: TRBD1 (5 bases). The sequence was collected from a human donor in good health. The CDR3 spells CASREAREQPQHF. The CDR3 DNA reads as TGTGCCAGTAGGGAGGCCAGGGAACAGCCCCAGCATTTT.